The rows below give T cell receptor beta chains drawn from one sample of a study of T cells in Graves' hyperthyroidism and ophthalmopathy. TCRdb itself ran the multiplex PCR reads through MiXCR, one entry per CDR3 protein. The table includes approximately 560,000 distinct CDR3 sequences, 15% to 19% detected once. Source material: blood. Receptors originate from a woman in her 30s with Graves' hyperthyroidism. Both conserved end residues are part of each CDR3. Fields, in order: clone size, D gene, V gene, J gene, CDR3 protein, CDR3 DNA. D genes are given only for firm matches. Not all rows give a size; the values are once, few, many and, for expanded clones, a class.

clone_size: many
d_call: -
v_call: TRBV20-1
j_call: TRBJ2-3
cdr3_aa: CNASTGGDTDTQYF
cdr3_nt: TGCAATGCTAGTACAGGGGGGGACACAGATACGCAGTATTTT

clone_size: many
d_call: TRBD2
v_call: TRBV7-8
j_call: TRBJ2-1
cdr3_aa: CASSVSGTSGSGNEQFF
cdr3_nt: TGTGCCAGCAGCGTCTCCGGGACTAGCGGGAGTGGGAATGAGCAGTTCTTC

clone_size: once
d_call: -
v_call: TRBV6-1
j_call: TRBJ2-4
cdr3_aa: CASLTKSMAKNIQYF
cdr3_nt: TGTGCCAGCCTCACCAAATCAATGGCCAAAAACATTCAGTACTTC

clone_size: many
d_call: -
v_call: TRBV19
j_call: TRBJ1-5
cdr3_aa: CASSDYFSSNQPQHF
cdr3_nt: TGTGCCAGTAGTGATTATTTCAGTAGCAATCAGCCCCAGCATTTT

clone_size: few
d_call: TRBD2
v_call: TRBV2
j_call: TRBJ2-5
cdr3_aa: CASRSGAGVETQYF
cdr3_nt: TGTGCCAGCAGGTCCGGAGCGGGGGTAGAGACCCAGTACTTC

clone_size: many
d_call: -
v_call: TRBV10-3
j_call: TRBJ1-1
cdr3_aa: CAIQGTTEAFF
cdr3_nt: TGTGCCATTCAGGGTACCACTGAAGCTTTCTTT

clone_size: -
d_call: -
v_call: TRBV18
j_call: TRBJ1-5
cdr3_aa: CASSPPGRSGQPQHF
cdr3_nt: TGTGCCAGCTCACCACCAGGGAGAAGCGGGCAGCCCCAGCATTTT

clone_size: many
d_call: TRBD2
v_call: TRBV20-1
j_call: TRBJ2-1
cdr3_aa: CSAREGGRRGGEQFF
cdr3_nt: TGCAGTGCTAGAGAGGGCGGGAGAAGGGGAGGTGAGCAGTTCTTC

clone_size: -
d_call: TRBD2
v_call: TRBV10-1
j_call: TRBJ2-1
cdr3_aa: CASGTSGNYNEQFF
cdr3_nt: TGCGCCTCCGGGACTAGCGGGAACTACAATGAGCAGTTCTTC

clone_size: many
d_call: TRBD1
v_call: TRBV28
j_call: TRBJ2-7
cdr3_aa: CASGLQGETYEQYF
cdr3_nt: TGTGCCAGCGGCCTACAGGGGGAGACCTACGAGCAGTACTTC

clone_size: many
d_call: -
v_call: TRBV18
j_call: TRBJ1-1
cdr3_aa: CASSPGIQPDAAFF
cdr3_nt: TGTGCCAGCTCACCAGGGATACAGCCTGATGCGGCTTTCTTT

clone_size: few
d_call: TRBD2
v_call: TRBV10-3
j_call: TRBJ2-3
cdr3_aa: CAISSTGTSVDTQYF
cdr3_nt: TGTGCCATCAGCAGCACCGGGACTAGCGTAGATACGCAGTATTTT

clone_size: many
d_call: TRBD2
v_call: TRBV5-1
j_call: TRBJ2-2
cdr3_aa: CASSPTTSSGELFF
cdr3_nt: TGCGCCAGCAGCCCCACGACTAGCTCCGGGGAGCTGTTTTTT

clone_size: -
d_call: TRBD1
v_call: TRBV7-9
j_call: TRBJ1-1
cdr3_aa: CASSFKQGAMTEAFF
cdr3_nt: TGTGCCAGCAGCTTTAAACAGGGGGCGATGACTGAAGCTTTCTTT

clone_size: many
d_call: -
v_call: TRBV27
j_call: TRBJ1-1
cdr3_aa: CASRKGQFTEAFF
cdr3_nt: TGTGCCAGCAGAAAAGGGCAGTTCACTGAAGCTTTCTTT

clone_size: many
d_call: -
v_call: TRBV9
j_call: TRBJ2-1
cdr3_aa: CASSGDSYNEQFF
cdr3_nt: TGTGCCAGCAGTGGGGACTCATACAATGAGCAGTTCTTC

clone_size: many
d_call: TRBD2
v_call: TRBV27
j_call: TRBJ2-1
cdr3_aa: CASSLSRLAGGGRQFF
cdr3_nt: TGTGCCAGCAGTTTATCTAGACTAGCGGGAGGAGGTCGGCAGTTCTTC